One sample yielded the 24 T cell receptor beta chains listed below, sequenced in a study of blood T cell repertoires in COVID-19. Libraries were prepared by immunoSEQ multiplex PCR; TCRdb keeps only in-frame clonotypes and omits some of them. In the table there are under 150,000 clones, 77% of which are singletons. Sequences were obtained from peripheral blood. The origin of the receptors is a woman in her forties or fifties with active or convalescent COVID-19.

The chain combines TRBV2 with TRBJ2-1, with D perhaps TRBD2 (7 bases). This CDR3 is 15 amino acids long. V lost 6 bases and J 7 bases, leaving 19 bases between the germline ends. CDR1 is SNHLY and CDR2 is FYNNEI in the germline V gene. Here the CDR3 DNA reads TGTGCCAGCAGGCTAGGAGGGGGGGGCAAAAATGAGCAGTTCTTC. Translation: CASRLGGGGKNEQFF.

The V call is TRBV10-3, the J call TRBJ1-1; 8 bases are a match to TRBD1. This CDR3 contains 14 residues. V shed 2 bases, J shed 1 base, and the junction held 0 bases outside the gene matches. Germline-derived CDR1 and CDR2 are ENHRY and SYGVKD. CDR3 nucleotides: TGTGCCATCAGTGAGGGACAGGGGAACACTGAAGCTTTCTTT. Its protein product is CAISEGQGNTEAFF.

The chain has TRBV30 and TRBJ1-1; perhaps TRBD1 as D (5 bases). V lost 5 bases and J 3 bases, leaving 10 bases between the germline ends. The CDR3 length is 12 residues. Per the germline V gene, CDR1 is GTSNPN and CDR2 is SVGIG (reference sequence). The CDR3 nucleotides read TGTGCCTGGGTCAGGGTTGACACTGAAGCTTTCTTT. Translating gives CAWVRVDTEAFF. Full variable domain (missing parts from reference TRBV30 and TRBJ1-1): SQTIHQWPATLVQPVGSPLSLECTVEGTSNPNLYWYRQAAGRGLQLLFYSVGIGQISSEVPQNLSASRPQDRQFILSSKKLLLSDSGFYLCAWVRVDTEAFFGQGTRLTVV.

The J gene is TRBJ2-2, the V gene TRBV3-1 (or the pseudogene TRBV3-2); D remains unclear. This CDR3 region has 16 residues. V dropped 0 bases and J dropped 1 base, with 9 bases sitting between them. Germline V gene sequence: CDR1 LGHDT, CDR2 YNNKEL (reference sequence). The CDR3 region is CASSQDLVLNTGELFF. For the CDR3, the DNA is TGTGCCAGCAGCCAAGATCTTGTTTTGAACACCGGGGAGCTGTTTTTT.

The chain is built from TRBV4-1 and TRBJ2-2; perhaps TRBD1 as D (6 bases). Trimming removed 3 bases from V and 0 bases from J, with 8 bases in between. Germline V CDR1 and CDR2: MGHRA, YSYEKL. This CDR3 spans 15 amino acids. In DNA form, the CDR3 reads TGCGCCAGCAGCCATGGACAGCCGAACACCGGGGAGCTGTTTTTT. This codes for CASSHGQPNTGELFF.

This clone was recorded only once. The rearrangement links TRBV5-1 to TRBJ1-2; D not certain. Between the trimmed V and J ends, which lost 4 bases and 3 bases, there was a span of 10 bases. The CDR3 extends over 13 amino acids. Germline CDR1 is SGHRS and CDR2 is YFSETQ. The DNA for the CDR3 is TGCGCCAGCAGCGCCGGGGAGCACTATGGCTACACCTTC. This translates into CASSAGEHYGYTF.

The chain employs TRBV19 and TRBJ1-2; 7 nucleotides align to TRBD1. The germline CDR1 and CDR2 sequences are LNHDA and SQIVND (reference sequence). The CDR3 has 16 residues. J was trimmed by 4 bases and V by 7 bases; bases with no gene match: 15. The CDR3 loop is CASTPVGGQAPYGYTF. DNA of the CDR3: TGTGCCAGTACCCCAGTCGGTGGACAGGCTCCCTATGGCTACACCTTC. The variable domain in full, with the rest retrieved from reference TRBV19 and TRBJ1-2, is DGGITQSPKYLFRKEGQNVTLSCEQNLNHDAMYWYRQDPGQGLRLIYYSQIVNDFQKGDIAEGYSVSREKKESFPLTVTSAQKNPTAFYLCASTPVGGQAPYGYTFGSGTRLTVV.

This clone was picked up a small number of times. J is TRBJ2-7 and V is TRBV28; 8 positions agree with TRBD2. Per germline, CDR1 MDHEN and CDR2 SYDVKM. The trim removed 6 bases at V and 0 bases at J, leaving 4 bases unmatched. The CDR3 covers 14 residues. CDR3 coding DNA: TGTGCCAGCAGGACTAGCGAGAGCTCCTACGAGCAGTACTTC. The encoded protein is CASRTSESSYEQYF.

This clone has just a few counts. This chain joins TRBV10-3 and TRBJ2-7; TRBD2 matches at 7 bases. CDR3 size: 16 residues. From germline, CDR1 is ENHRY and CDR2 SYGVKD. Trimming took 4 bases from V and 6 from J; bases not matched to a gene: 15. In nucleotides, the CDR3 is TGTGCCATCAGTGGGGGGGGGAACATAAGAGATGGCGAGCAGTACTTC. It specifies CAISGGGNIRDGEQYF.

This chain uses TRBV28 with TRBJ1-5; D uncertain. The V end was cut by 6 bases, the J end by 7 bases, with 19 bases between. CDR1 MDHEN and CDR2 SYDVKM come from the germline V gene. The CDR3 totals 15 residues. CDR3 DNA sequence: TGTGCCAGCAGACTCAATCCCCCCGATACGCAGCCCCAGCATTTT. Residues: CASRLNPPDTQPQHF.

The chain joins TRBV7-2 to TRBJ2-7, with a tentative D call TRBD2 (6 bases). Germline V lookup: CDR1 SGHTA, CDR2 FQGNSA. Trimming took 0 bases from V and 4 from J, leaving 13 bases between them. The CDR3 is 15 amino acids. The CDR3 protein is CASSLAPAGPYEQYF. DNA for the CDR3: TGTGCCAGCAGCTTAGCCCCGGCGGGACCTTACGAGCAGTACTTC.

The rearrangement uses TRBV7-2 and TRBJ2-3, with 8 bases aligning to TRBD2. The CDR3 spans 16 residues. V shed 4 bases and J 2 bases; nucleotides not matched to a gene: 8. Germline CDR1 reads SGHTA; CDR2 reads FQGNSA. CDR3 nucleotides: TGTGCCAGCAGCTCTCGCGGGGGGCCCCTCACAGATACGCAGTATTTT. This sequence encodes CASSSRGGPLTDTQYF. The full variable domain, completed using reference TRBV7-2 and TRBJ2-3, is GAGVSQSPSNKVTEKGKDVELRCDPISGHTALYWYRQSLGQGLEFLIYFQGNSAPDKSGLPSDRFSAERTGGSVSTLTIQRTQQEDSAVYLCASSSRGGPLTDTQYFGPGTRLTVL.

The V and J genes are TRBV15 and TRBJ2-6; D might be TRBD2 (5 bases). Trimming took 0 bases from V and 2 from J, leaving 17 bases between them. This CDR3 is built from 19 residues. CDR1 is LNHNV and CDR2 is YYDKDF in the germline V gene (reference sequence). CDR3 bases: TGTGCCACCAGCAGAGATCCGAGGGCCTCTTCCCCTGGGGCCAACGTCCTGACTTTC. Its protein product is CATSRDPRASSPGANVLTF.

Here the CDR3 DNA reads TGTGCCAGCTCACCACTCGGGGGTACGGGACAGGTCGGCGAAAAACTGTTTTTT. Encoded protein: CASSPLGGTGQVGEKLFF. This chain links TRBV18 with TRBJ1-4; TRBD1 matches 8 bases. The V gene end was trimmed by 1 base and the J gene end by 8 bases; junction bases not matched to a gene: 15. In germline, CDR1 is KGHSH, CDR2 LQKENI. The CDR3 totals 18 residues.

This clone is judged large. The V call is TRBV27, the J call TRBJ2-7, with D maybe TRBD2 (7 bases). The CDR3 contains 15 residues. V lost 5 bases and J 7 bases, leaving 21 bases between the germline ends. The germline V gene has CDR1 MNHEY and CDR2 SMNVEV (reference sequence). The CDR3 DNA is TGTGCCAGCAGTCCCTCGGTGGGGGGGCGGAAAGAGCAGTACTTC. Translation: CASSPSVGGRKEQYF.

The chain has TRBV18 and TRBJ2-7; possible D gene TRBD1, 6 bases. The CDR3 sequence is 16 residues long. The V end was cut by 2 bases, the J end by 5 bases, with 19 bases between. CDR1 is KGHSH and CDR2 is LQKENI in the germline V gene. Here the CDR3 reads CASSPWDNPNGHEQYF. In nucleotides, the CDR3 is TGTGCCAGCTCACCATGGGACAACCCAAACGGCCACGAGCAGTACTTC.

This clone turned up a few times. The genes are TRBV5-6 and TRBJ2-7, with 7 bases identical to TRBD1. Germline trimming cut 0 bases from V and 2 bases from J; bases unmatched to any gene: 5. CDR3 length equals 15 residues. Germline V gene data show CDR1 as SGHDT and CDR2 as YYEEEE. CDR3 region: CASSLGATGTYEQYF. Here the CDR3 DNA reads TGTGCCAGCAGCTTGGGGGCGACAGGGACCTACGAGCAGTACTTC.

This chain uses TRBV19 with TRBJ1-4; D is uncertain. The V end lost 7 bases, the J end lost 0 bases, and 12 bases lay between the germline ends. The germline gives CDR1 LNHDA, CDR2 SQIVND (reference sequence). The CDR3 is 15 amino acids. In nucleotides, the CDR3 is TGTGCCAGTACCGAGGGCAGCCCAACTAATGAAAAACTGTTTTTT. This encodes CASTEGSPTNEKLFF.

This rearrangement joins TRBV5-6 to TRBJ1-2; TRBD1 matches at 7 bases. The CDR3 has 17 amino acids. Per germline, CDR1 SGHDT and CDR2 YYEEEE. Trimming removed 4 bases from V and 8 bases from J; junction bases left unmatched: 20. CDR3 residues: CASSTTTGVGNSRGYTF. The CDR3 region has the DNA TGTGCCAGCAGCACAACTACAGGGGTGGGGAATTCTAGGGGCTACACCTTC.

The gene calls are TRBV5-4 and TRBJ2-5; D possibly corresponds to TRBD2 (7 bases). V was trimmed by 1 base and J by 0 bases, leaving 10 bases between them. This CDR3 contains 15 residues. The germline V gene has CDR1 SGHNT and CDR2 YYREEE (reference sequence). CDR3 sequence reads: CASSLKGGDQETQYF. The CDR3 coding sequence is TGTGCCAGCAGCTTGAAAGGGGGGGACCAAGAGACCCAGTACTTC.

The chain has TRBV20-1 and TRBJ1-1; weak D call: TRBD1 (5 bases). The V and J ends lost 3 bases and 4 bases respectively, with 12 bases between them. Germline CDR1 DFQATT, CDR2 SNEGSKA (reference sequence). This CDR3 is 13 amino acids long. CDR3: CSASIPGGTEAFF. The CDR3 DNA reads as TGCAGTGCTAGTATCCCCGGGGGCACTGAAGCTTTCTTT.

This clone was seen only a few times. The rearrangement links TRBV19 to TRBJ1-4; possible D gene TRBD1, 6 bases. In germline, CDR1 is LNHDA, CDR2 SQIVND (reference sequence). V was clipped by 6 bases and J by 2 bases, with 19 bases between them. CDR3 length: 17 amino acids. CDR3 sequence reads: CASSPTKGQGTNEKLFF. The CDR3 DNA sequence: TGTGCCAGTAGCCCAACTAAGGGGCAGGGGACTAATGAAAAACTGTTTTTT.

The chain recombines TRBV7-9 with TRBJ1-3; 7 nucleotides align to TRBD1. Germline CDR1 is SEHNR and CDR2 is FQNEAQ (reference sequence). Losses at the gene ends were 0 bases for V and 1 base for J; bases not matched to a gene: 0. The CDR3 contains 15 residues. The CDR3 region is CASSLARGSGNTIYF. CDR3 bases: TGTGCCAGCAGCTTAGCCAGGGGGTCTGGAAACACCATATATTTT. The full variable domain, in which reference TRBV7-9 and TRBJ1-3 provide the parts outside the CDR3, is DTGVSQNPRHKITKRGQNVTFRCDPISEHNRLYWYRQTLGQGPEFLTYFQNEAQLEKSRLLSDRFSAERPKGSFSTLEIQRTEQGDSAMYLCASSLARGSGNTIYFGEGSWLTVV.

The rearrangement uses TRBV4-3 and TRBJ2-7; 7 bases are a match to TRBD2. V shed 1 base, J shed 1 base, and the junction held 10 bases outside the gene matches. The CDR3 sequence is 17 residues long. Germline loops: CDR1 LGHNA, CDR2 YSLEER. Written as DNA, the CDR3 is TGCGCCAGCAGCCAAGGTAAGGCCGGGGGGACTTCCTACGAGCAGTACTTC. Protein: CASSQGKAGGTSYEQYF.